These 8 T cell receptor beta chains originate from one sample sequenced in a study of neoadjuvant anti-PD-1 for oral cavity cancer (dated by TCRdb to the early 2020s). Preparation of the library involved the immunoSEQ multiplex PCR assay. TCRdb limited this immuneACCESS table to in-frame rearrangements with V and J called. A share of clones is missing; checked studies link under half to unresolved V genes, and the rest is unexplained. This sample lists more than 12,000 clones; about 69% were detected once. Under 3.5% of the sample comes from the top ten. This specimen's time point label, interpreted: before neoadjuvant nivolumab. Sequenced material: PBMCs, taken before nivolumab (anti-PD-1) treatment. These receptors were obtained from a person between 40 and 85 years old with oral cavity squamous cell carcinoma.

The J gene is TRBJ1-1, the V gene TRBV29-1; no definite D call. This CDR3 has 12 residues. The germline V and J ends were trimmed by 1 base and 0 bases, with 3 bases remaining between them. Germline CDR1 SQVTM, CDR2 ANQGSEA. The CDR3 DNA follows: TGCAGCGTTGAAGGGGTGAACACTGAAGCTTTCTTT. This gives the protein CSVEGVNTEAFF.

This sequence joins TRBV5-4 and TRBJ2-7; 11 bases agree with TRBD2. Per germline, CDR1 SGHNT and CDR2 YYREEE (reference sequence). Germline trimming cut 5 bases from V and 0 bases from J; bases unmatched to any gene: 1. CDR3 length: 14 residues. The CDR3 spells CASRLAGVSYEQYF. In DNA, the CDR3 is TGTGCCAGCAGACTAGCGGGAGTCTCCTACGAGCAGTACTTC. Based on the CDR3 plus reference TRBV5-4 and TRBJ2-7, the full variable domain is ETGVTQSPTHLIKTRGQQVTLRCSSQSGHNTVSWYQQALGQGPQFIFQYYREEENGRGNFPPRFSGLQFPNYSSELNVNALELDDSALYLCASRLAGVSYEQYFGPGTRLTVT.

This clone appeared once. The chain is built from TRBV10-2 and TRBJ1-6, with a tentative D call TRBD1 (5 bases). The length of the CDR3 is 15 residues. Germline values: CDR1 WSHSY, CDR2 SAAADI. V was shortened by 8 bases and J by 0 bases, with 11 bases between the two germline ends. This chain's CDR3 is CASEDTYSYNSPLHF. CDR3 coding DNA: TGCGCCAGCGAGGACACCTACTCCTATAATTCACCCCTCCACTTT.

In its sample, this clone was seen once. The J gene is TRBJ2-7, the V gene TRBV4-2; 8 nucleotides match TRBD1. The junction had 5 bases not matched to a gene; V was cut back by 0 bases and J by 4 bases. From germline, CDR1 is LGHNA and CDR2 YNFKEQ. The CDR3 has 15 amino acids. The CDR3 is CASSQDETGGYEQYF. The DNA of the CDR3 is TGTGCCAGCAGCCAAGATGAAACAGGGGGGTACGAGCAGTACTTC.

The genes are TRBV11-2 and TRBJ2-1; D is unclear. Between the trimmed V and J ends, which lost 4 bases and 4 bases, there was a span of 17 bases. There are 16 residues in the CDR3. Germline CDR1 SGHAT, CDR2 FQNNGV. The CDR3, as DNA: TGTGCCAGCAGCTCTTTAGGCCCCCACCATTACAATGAGCAGTTCTTC. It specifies CASSSLGPHHYNEQFF. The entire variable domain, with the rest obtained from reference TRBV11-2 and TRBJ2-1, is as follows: EAGVAQSPRYKIIEKRQSVAFWCNPISGHATLYWYQQILGQGPKLLIQFQNNGVVDDSQLPKDRFSAERLKGVDSTLKIQPAKLEDSAVYLCASSSLGPHHYNEQFFGPGTRLTVL.

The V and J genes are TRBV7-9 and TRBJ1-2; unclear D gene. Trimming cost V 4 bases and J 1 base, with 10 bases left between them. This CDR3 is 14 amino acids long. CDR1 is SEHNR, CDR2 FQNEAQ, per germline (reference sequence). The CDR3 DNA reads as TGTGCCAGCAGCTCCTCTGCTCATAACTATGGCTACACCTTC. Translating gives CASSSSAHNYGYTF.

This CDR3 is CASTIGGFGQSEQYF. The CDR3 bases are TGTGCCAGCACCATTGGGGGATTTGGACAGTCCGAGCAGTACTTC. The chain recombines TRBV5-5 with TRBJ2-7; tentatively, D is TRBD1 (6 bases). The V end was cut by 6 bases, the J end by 6 bases, with 22 bases between. This CDR3 has 15 residues. The germline V gene encodes CDR1 SGHKS and CDR2 YYEKEE (reference sequence).

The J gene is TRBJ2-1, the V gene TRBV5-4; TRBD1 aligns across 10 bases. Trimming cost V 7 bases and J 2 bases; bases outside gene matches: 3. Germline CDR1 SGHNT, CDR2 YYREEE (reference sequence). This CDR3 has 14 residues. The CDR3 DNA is TGTGCCAGCGGCGGACAGGGGGCCTACAATGAGCAGTTCTTC. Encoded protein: CASGGQGAYNEQFF.